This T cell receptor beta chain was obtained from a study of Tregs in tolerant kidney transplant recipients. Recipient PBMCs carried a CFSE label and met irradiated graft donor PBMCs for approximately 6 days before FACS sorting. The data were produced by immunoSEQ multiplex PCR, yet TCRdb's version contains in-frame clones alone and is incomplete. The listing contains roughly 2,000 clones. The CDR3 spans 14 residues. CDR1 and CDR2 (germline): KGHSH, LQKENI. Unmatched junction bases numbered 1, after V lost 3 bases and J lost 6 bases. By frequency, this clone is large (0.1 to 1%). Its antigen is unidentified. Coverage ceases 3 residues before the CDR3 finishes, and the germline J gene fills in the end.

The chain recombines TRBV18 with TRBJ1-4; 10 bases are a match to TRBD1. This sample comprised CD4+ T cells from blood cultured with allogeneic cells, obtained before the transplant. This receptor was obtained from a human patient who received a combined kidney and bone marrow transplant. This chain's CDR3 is CASSPGTGDEKLFF. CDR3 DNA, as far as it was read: TGTGCCAGCTCACCGGGGACAGGGGATGAAAAA.